These 18 T cell receptor beta chains originate from one sample sequenced in a study of shared clonotypes between healthy human individuals. The table came from immunoSEQ multiplex PCR; TCRdb's copy has only in-frame clones and leaves some out. Among approximately 460,000 clones listed, about 74% were seen once. Material: PBMCs. These receptors were collected from a woman aged 40 to 50 in good health. Some clones in this sample may be carry-over from other donors' samples.

Of note for this clone: The sample carries other DNA sequences with the same CDR3. J is TRBJ1-2 and V is TRBV28; D call uncertain. The CDR3 runs 13 residues. V was shortened by 3 bases and J by 2 bases, with 7 bases between the two germline ends. Germline V CDR1 and CDR2: MDHEN, SYDVKM. The CDR3 nucleotides are TGTGCCAGCAGTTTCCGAGGGAACTATGGCTACACCTTC. Residues: CASSFRGNYGYTF.

On this clone: In the same sample, other DNA sequences code for this CDR3. The chain carries TRBV6-1 and TRBJ2-7, with 7 bases matching TRBD2. The CDR3 totals 15 residues. The V gene end was trimmed by 3 bases and the J gene end by 0 bases; junction bases not matched to a gene: 5. The germline gives CDR1 MNHNS, CDR2 SASEGT. CDR3 sequence (DNA): TGTGCCAGCAGTGATGAAGGCGGGGGCTCCTACGAGCAGTACTTC. It yields the protein CASSDEGGGSYEQYF.

This chain links TRBV5-4 with TRBJ1-3, with D unclear. Germline V gives CDR1 SGHNT, CDR2 YYREEE (reference sequence). The CDR3 sequence is 13 residues long. Trimming cost V 5 bases and J 0 bases, with 6 bases left between them. The DNA of the CDR3 is TGTGCCAGCAGGACGGACTCTGGAAACACCATATATTTT. Protein: CASRTDSGNTIYF.

The V gene is TRBV2, the J gene TRBJ1-5; the D is unclear. CDR3 length equals 15 residues. V shed 3 bases and J shed 4 bases, with 13 bases lying between them. CDR1 and CDR2 from the germline V gene are SNHLY and FYNNEI. CDR3 bases: TGTGCCAGCAGTGATTTCCCTGACGCGAATCAGCCCCAGCATTTT. Translated, it gives CASSDFPDANQPQHF.

This clone was recorded many times. The chain employs TRBV6-6 and TRBJ1-4; 9 bases fit TRBD1. The V and J ends lost 5 bases and 9 bases, in that order; junction bases with no gene match: 4. The CDR3 sequence is 13 residues long. Germline V CDR1 and CDR2: MNHNY, SVGAGI (reference sequence). Written as DNA, the CDR3 is TGTGCCAGCAGTGACAGGGGGTTGAAAAAACTGTTTTTT. This sequence encodes CASSDRGLKKLFF.

The J gene is TRBJ2-2, the V gene TRBV19; D is ambiguous. The V gene lost 2 bases and the J gene lost 4 bases, with 11 bases spanning the gap. This CDR3 is 15 amino acids long. Per germline, CDR1 LNHDA and CDR2 SQIVND (reference sequence). CDR3 sequence reads: CASSIIRGSTGELFF. In nucleotides, the CDR3 is TGTGCCAGTAGTATAATCCGAGGTAGCACCGGGGAGCTGTTTTTT.

The sample holds a few counts of this clone. The chain uses TRBV11-2 and TRBJ1-1; D ambiguous. The germline V gene encodes CDR1 SGHAT and CDR2 FQNNGV. The CDR3 loop spans 15 amino acids. V was pared by 6 bases and J by 1 base, with 15 bases between. The CDR3: CASSPTLLGNTEAFF. The CDR3 DNA sequence: TGTGCCAGCAGTCCAACTCTATTGGGGAACACTGAAGCTTTCTTT.

In its sample, this clone was seen once. The chain links TRBV18 to TRBJ2-1; TRBD1 matches at 11 bases. Germline loops: CDR1 KGHSH, CDR2 LQKENI. Germline trimming cut 3 bases from V and 5 bases from J; bases unmatched to any gene: 9. This CDR3 region has 17 residues. The CDR3: CASSPTTGTGGNNEQFF. CDR3 DNA sequence: TGTGCCAGCTCACCCACAACCGGGACAGGGGGTAACAATGAGCAGTTCTTC.

With respect to this clone: Other DNA sequences of this sample code for an identical CDR3. The V gene is TRBV4-3, the J gene TRBJ2-7, with 10 bases lining up with TRBD2. The J segment lost 2 bases and the V segment lost 1 base, leaving 2 bases of the junction unmatched. Germline-derived CDR1 and CDR2 are LGHNA and YSLEER. The CDR3 consists of 15 residues. The CDR3 nucleotides are TGCGCCAGCAGCCAAGGGACTAGCGGAACCTACGAGCAGTACTTC. Encoded protein: CASSQGTSGTYEQYF.

J is TRBJ1-5 and V is TRBV30, with TRBD1 identical over 12 bases. The trim removed 3 bases at V and 2 bases at J, leaving 17 bases unmatched. The CDR3 is 20 residues long. Germline V CDR1 and CDR2: GTSNPN, SVGIG (reference sequence). CDR3 sequence: CAWSKSQTGTGGIRNQPQHF. In DNA, the CDR3 is TGTGCCTGGAGCAAGTCTCAAACCGGGACAGGGGGCATACGCAATCAGCCCCAGCATTTT.

This clone has a single count. The chain couples TRBV28 to TRBJ1-2; the D is unclear. The V and J ends lost 8 bases and 0 bases respectively, with 10 bases between them. The CDR3 sequence is 13 residues long. Germline lookup yields CDR1 MDHEN and CDR2 SYDVKM. The CDR3 region is CASYDGANYGYTF. CDR3 nucleotide sequence: TGTGCCAGCTACGACGGAGCTAACTATGGCTACACCTTC.

CDR3 nucleotide sequence: TGTGCCAGCAGTTGGCGCCCAGCGGGGTCATTCTACGAGCAGTACTTC. This sequence encodes CASSWRPAGSFYEQYF. V gene TRBV28 combines with J gene TRBJ2-7; 7 bases line up with TRBD2. From germline, CDR1 is MDHEN and CDR2 SYDVKM. This CDR3 comprises 16 residues. V trimming: 4 bases; J trimming: 3 bases; junction bases outside the gene matches: 12.

J is TRBJ2-2 and V is TRBV4-2; a possible D gene is TRBD1 (5 bases). From germline, CDR1 is LGHNA and CDR2 YNFKEQ. The CDR3 covers 17 residues. Trimming left V 0 bases short and J 7 bases short, with 18 bases between. The CDR3 region has the DNA TGTGCCAGCAGCCAAGATCGGGTTAGGGGTACGGACGGGGAGCTGTTTTTT. This encodes CASSQDRVRGTDGELFF.

This chain uses TRBV6-5 with TRBJ1-1, with 7 positions matching TRBD1. V was clipped by 4 bases and J by 8 bases; unmatched bases: 10. The V gene's germline CDR1 is MNHEY and CDR2 SVGAGI. The CDR3 is made up of 14 amino acids. The CDR3 here is CASSSRGDLIEAFF. The CDR3 bases are TGTGCCAGCAGTTCCAGGGGGGACCTTATCGAAGCTTTCTTT.

The chain is built from TRBV4-1 and TRBJ2-7; 10 bases align to TRBD2. Trimming cost V 5 bases and J 2 bases; bases outside gene matches: 6. CDR3 size: 15 residues. Germline CDR1 reads MGHRA; CDR2 reads YSYEKL. The CDR3: CASSGGTSGAYEQYF. The CDR3, as DNA: TGCGCCAGCAGCGGGGGAACTAGCGGGGCCTACGAGCAGTACTTC.

Turning to this clone: This likely traces to a read error, being one base from a far larger clone. Without the conserved terminal phenylalanine or tryptophan, this CDR3 likely stems from a read error. V and J are TRBV28 and TRBJ1-5; D call uncertain. CDR1 and CDR2 (germline): MDHEN, SYDVKM. The CDR3 is 15 residues long. V was pared by 3 bases and J by 8 bases, with 17 bases between. CDR3 sequence reads: CASSFVSFAGKPQHS. The CDR3 bases are TGTGCCAGCAGTTTCGTGTCCTTCGCTGGGAAGCCCCAGCATTCT.

The chain couples TRBV11-3 to TRBJ2-5; perhaps TRBD1 as D (7 bases). CDR1 SGHNT and CDR2 YENEEA come from the germline V gene. Trimming took 6 bases from V and 5 from J, leaving 19 bases between them. The CDR3 length is 15 residues. This chain's CDR3 is CASSRGGGYEETQYF. The DNA for the CDR3 is TGTGCCAGCAGTCGAGGAGGGGGCTATGAGGAGACCCAGTACTTC.

V is TRBV5-1 and J is TRBJ1-2; D call uncertain. Germline V gene lookup returns CDR1 SGHRS and CDR2 YFSETQ. The CDR3 is 15 residues long. V was cut by 0 bases and J by 6 bases, with 15 bases left in between. The CDR3 DNA is TGCGCCAGCAGCTTGGAAGAGGGAAGATTGGATGGCTACACCTTC. Translation gives CASSLEEGRLDGYTF.